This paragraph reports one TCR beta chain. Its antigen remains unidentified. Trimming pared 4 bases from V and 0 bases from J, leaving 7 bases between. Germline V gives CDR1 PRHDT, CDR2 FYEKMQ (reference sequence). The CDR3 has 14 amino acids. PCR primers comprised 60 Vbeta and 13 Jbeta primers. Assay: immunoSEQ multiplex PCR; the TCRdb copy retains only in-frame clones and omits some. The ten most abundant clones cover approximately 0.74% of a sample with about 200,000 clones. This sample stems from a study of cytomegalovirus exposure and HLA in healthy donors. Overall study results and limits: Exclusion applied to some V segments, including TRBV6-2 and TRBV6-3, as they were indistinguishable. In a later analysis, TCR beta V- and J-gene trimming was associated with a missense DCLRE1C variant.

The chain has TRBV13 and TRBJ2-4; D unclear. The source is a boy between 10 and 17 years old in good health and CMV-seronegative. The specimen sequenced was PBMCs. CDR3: CASSSQLAKNIQYF. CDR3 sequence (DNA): TGTGCCAGCAGCTCTCAGTTAGCCAAAAACATTCAGTACTTC.